Each of the 8 T cell receptor beta chains below was sequenced from the same sample in a study of control samples from healthy donors and cancer patients. This table comes from immunoSEQ multiplex PCR, and its TCRdb copy is limited to in-frame clones, with some not included. The sample gives about 160,000 clones, 90% to 95% of which show up once; approximately 0.7% is in the top ten. The sample taken for sequencing was blood. Every receptor here comes from a woman in her 30s in good health.

The chain has TRBV6-6 and TRBJ2-4, with no clear D. The CDR3 contains 16 residues. Germline V gene data show CDR1 as MNHNY and CDR2 as SVGAGI (reference sequence). V was pared by 8 bases and J by 0 bases, with 17 bases between. Here the CDR3 DNA reads TGTGCCAGCTACACGGGTAGGCCACCAGCCAAAAACATTCAGTACTTC. Translated, it gives CASYTGRPPAKNIQYF.

The chain carries TRBV28 and TRBJ1-6; D is unclear. Germline loops: CDR1 MDHEN, CDR2 SYDVKM. The CDR3 is 15 amino acids. V lost 5 bases and J 10 bases, leaving 18 bases between the germline ends. CDR3 amino acids: CASSPRRGGKSPLHF. The CDR3 DNA reads TGTGCCAGCAGTCCCCGGCGGGGAGGGAAATCACCCCTCCACTTT.

The rearrangement links TRBV28 to TRBJ2-7; the D gene could be TRBD1 or TRBD2 (5 bases each). V shed 5 bases and J shed 0 bases, with 17 bases lying between them. Germline V lookup: CDR1 MDHEN, CDR2 SYDVKM. This CDR3 contains 16 residues. DNA of the CDR3: TGTGCCAGCAGTCCACCCGGGACCCCAAGCTCCTACGAGCAGTACTTC. Translating it yields CASSPPGTPSSYEQYF.

The CDR3 is CASSQVTSTDTQYF. CDR3 bases: TGTGCCAGCAGCCAAGTTACTAGCACAGATACGCAGTATTTT. The chain links TRBV3-1 (or the pseudogene TRBV3-2) to TRBJ2-3; D remains ambiguous. CDR3 length: 14 residues. Germline loops: CDR1 LGHDT, CDR2 YNNKEL (reference sequence). V was shortened by 1 base and J by 0 bases, with 5 bases between the two germline ends.

The chain combines TRBV29-1 with TRBJ1-5; D perhaps matches TRBD1 (5 bases). Trimming took 4 bases from V and 3 from J, leaving 7 bases between them. Germline CDR1 and CDR2: SQVTM and ANQGSEA. The CDR3 contains 12 residues. The CDR3 region is CSVAGNNQPQHF. In DNA form, the CDR3 reads TGCAGCGTTGCAGGGAACAATCAGCCCCAGCATTTT. The full variable domain, completed using reference TRBV29-1 and TRBJ1-5, is SAVISQKPSRDICQRGTSLTIQCQVDSQVTMMFWYRQQPGQSLTLIATANQGSEATYESGFVIDKFPISRPNLTFSTLTVSNMSPEDSSIYLCSVAGNNQPQHFGDGTRLSIL.

CDR3 coding DNA: TGTGCCAGCACCCTCACAGGCCGGACTGTTAATGAGCAGTTCTTC. Its protein product is CASTLTGRTVNEQFF. The chain combines TRBV28 with TRBJ2-1, with D perhaps assigned TRBD1 or TRBD2 (5 bases each). The CDR3 runs to 15 residues. The V and J ends lost 7 bases and 7 bases respectively, with 20 bases between them. In germline, CDR1 is MDHEN, CDR2 SYDVKM.

This chain connects TRBV18 to TRBJ1-5; TRBD1 agrees at 12 bases. J gave up 7 bases and V 6 bases, and 7 bases lay outside the gene matches. Per the germline V gene, CDR1 is KGHSH and CDR2 is LQKENI. This CDR3 has 15 residues. CDR3 sequence (DNA): TGTGCCAGCTCTCCCGGGACAGGGGGCGACCAGCCCCAGCATTTT. It yields the protein CASSPGTGGDQPQHF.

The chain carries TRBV9 and TRBJ2-1; D ambiguous. Germline V gene sequence: CDR1 SGDLS, CDR2 YYNGEE. With 0 bases removed from V and 6 bases from J, the gap between germline ends came to 13 bases. The CDR3 is made up of 15 amino acids. CDR3 in amino acids: CASSVEGLYTNEQFF. DNA of the CDR3: TGTGCCAGCAGCGTAGAGGGCCTTTACACCAATGAGCAGTTCTTC.